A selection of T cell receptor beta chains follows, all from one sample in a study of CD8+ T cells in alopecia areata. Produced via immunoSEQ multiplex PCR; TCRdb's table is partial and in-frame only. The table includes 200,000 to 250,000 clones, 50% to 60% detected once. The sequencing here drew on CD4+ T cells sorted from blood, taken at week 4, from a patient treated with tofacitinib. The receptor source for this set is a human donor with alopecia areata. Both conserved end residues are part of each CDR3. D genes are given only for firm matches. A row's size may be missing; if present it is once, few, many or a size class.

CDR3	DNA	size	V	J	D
CASSQVIRAEQYF	TGTGCCAGCAGCCAAGTGATCAGGGCCGAGCAGTACTTC	-	TRBV14	TRBJ2-7	-
CASSPIGGNYGYTF	TGTGCCAGCAGTCCGATTGGGGGGAACTATGGCTACACCTTC	-	TRBV28	TRBJ1-2	-
CAWSRRTVNQPQHF	TGTGCCTGGAGTCGTAGGACAGTGAATCAGCCCCAGCATTTT	once	TRBV30	TRBJ1-5	-
CAWSVPGDGYTF	TGTGCCTGGAGTGTACCTGGGGATGGCTACACCTTC	-	TRBV30	TRBJ1-2	-
CSVDGWQGSEAFF	TGCAGCGTTGATGGATGGCAGGGGAGTGAAGCTTTCTTT	few	TRBV29-1	TRBJ1-1	-
CASSQDRADSYEQYF	TGCGCCAGCAGCCAAGATAGAGCAGACTCCTACGAGCAGTACTTC	few	TRBV4-1	TRBJ2-7	-
CASSAGSNEQYF	TGTGCCAGCAGCGCAGGGTCGAACGAGCAGTACTTC	once	TRBV25-1	TRBJ2-7	-
CSVEGDRLYGYTF	TGCAGCGTTGAAGGGGACCGCCTCTATGGCTACACCTTC	-	TRBV29-1	TRBJ1-2	-
CASSDLPTRNTGELFF	TGTGCCAGCTCCGATCTACCGACACGGAACACCGGGGAGCTGTTTTTT	-	TRBV18	TRBJ2-2	-
CAWSAGGGTQETQYF	TGTGCCTGGAGTGCTGGCGGGGGGACCCAAGAGACCCAGTACTTC	-	TRBV30	TRBJ2-5	TRBD2
CSVGLLAGDYEQYF	TGCAGCGTTGGGCTACTAGCGGGTGACTACGAGCAGTACTTC	-	TRBV29-1	TRBJ2-7	TRBD2
CASSVSGQYYEQFF	TGTGCCAGCAGCGTATCGGGACAGTACTATGAGCAGTTCTTC	few	TRBV9	TRBJ2-1	TRBD1